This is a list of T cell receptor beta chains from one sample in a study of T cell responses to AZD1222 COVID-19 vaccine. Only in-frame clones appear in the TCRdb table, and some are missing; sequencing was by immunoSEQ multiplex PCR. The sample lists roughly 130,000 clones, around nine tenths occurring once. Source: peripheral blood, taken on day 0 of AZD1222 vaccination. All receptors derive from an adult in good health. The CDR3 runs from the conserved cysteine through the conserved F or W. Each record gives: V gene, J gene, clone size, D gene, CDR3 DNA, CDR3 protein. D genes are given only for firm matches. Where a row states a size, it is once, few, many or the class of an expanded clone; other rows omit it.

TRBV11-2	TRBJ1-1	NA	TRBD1	TGTGCCAGCAGCTTAGATGCGGGACAGGGGAACACTGAAGCTTTCTTT	CASSLDAGQGNTEAFF
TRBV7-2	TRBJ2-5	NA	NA	TGTGCCAGCAGCCTAGAACACGGGGTTGAGACCCAGTACTTC	CASSLEHGVETQYF
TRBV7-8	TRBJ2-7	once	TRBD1	TGTGCCAGCAGCTTCCCTAACAGGGGACCTTCCTACGAGCAGTACTTC	CASSFPNRGPSYEQYF
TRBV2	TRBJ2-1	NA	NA	TGTGCCAGCAGTGACCCCCGCCCGAATGAGCAGTTCTTC	CASSDPRPNEQFF
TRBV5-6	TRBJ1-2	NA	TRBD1	TGTGCCAGCAGCTTGGGCCCCGGGACAGGGGACTATGGCTACACCTTC	CASSLGPGTGDYGYTF
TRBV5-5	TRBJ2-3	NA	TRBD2	TGTGCCAGCAGCTTGGCCCCCAGCGGGAGGTCGTTCACAGATACGCAGTATTTT	CASSLAPSGRSFTDTQYF
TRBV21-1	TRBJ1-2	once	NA	TGTGCCAGCAGCAGGGGGGGGCGAGGCTATGGCTACACCTTC	CASSRGGRGYGYTF
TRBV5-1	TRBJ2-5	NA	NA	TGCGCCAGCAGCTTGGCCCTTCAAGAGACCCAGTACTTC	CASSLALQETQYF
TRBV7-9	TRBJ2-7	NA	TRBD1	TGTGCCAGCAGCCGAGACAGGGCCCCCTACGAGCAGTACTTC	CASSRDRAPYEQYF
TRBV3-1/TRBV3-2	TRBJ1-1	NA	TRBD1	TGTGCCAGCAGTTTCGTCACAGGGGAGAGGAACACTGAAGCTTTCTTT	CASSFVTGERNTEAFF
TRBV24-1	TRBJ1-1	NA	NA	TGTGCCACCAGTGATCCGCAGAACACTGAAGCTTTCTTT	CATSDPQNTEAFF
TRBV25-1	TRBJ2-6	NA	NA	TGTGCCAGCAGTGAATACAACGTCCTGACTTTC	CASSEYNVLTF
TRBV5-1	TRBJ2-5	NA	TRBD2	TGCGCCAGCAGCTACGGGACTAGCGGGATGGAGACCCAGTACTTC	CASSYGTSGMETQYF
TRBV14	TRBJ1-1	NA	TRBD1	TGTGCCAGCAGCCAAGGCCCCAGGGGGTGGTTATTTCGGCGGAACACTGAAGCTTTCTTT	CASSQGPRGWLFRRNTEAFF
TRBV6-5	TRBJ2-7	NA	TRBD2	TGTGCCAGCCCGGGGACTAACTACGAGCAGTACTTC	CASPGTNYEQYF
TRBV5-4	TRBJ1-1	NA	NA	TGTGCCAGCAGCTTGAGTAACACTGAAGCTTTCTTT	CASSLSNTEAFF
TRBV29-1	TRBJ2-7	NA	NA	TGCAGCGTCCTATATCGAGGGCAAGAGGAGCAGTACTTC	CSVLYRGQEEQYF
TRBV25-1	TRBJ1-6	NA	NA	TGTGCCAGCAGGGATGGTAATTCACCCCTCCACTTT	CASRDGNSPLHF